Following are 5 T cell receptor beta chains from one sample sequenced in a study of T cell responses to AZD1222 COVID-19 vaccine. Repertoires were generated with immunoSEQ multiplex PCR, while TCRdb's copy carries only in-frame clones and drops some. The table has roughly 150,000 clones, roughly 93% seen once. The sequencing used peripheral blood, collected 28 days after the second AZD1222 dose. The origin of the receptors is an adult who received the AZD1222 COVID-19 vaccine.

The chain links TRBV7-3 to TRBJ2-3; D remains ambiguous. V lost 0 bases and J 2 bases, leaving 6 bases between the germline ends. CDR1 SGHTA and CDR2 FQGTGA come from the germline V gene. The CDR3 has 14 residues. The CDR3 reads CASSLTSYTDTQYF. The CDR3 DNA reads as TGTGCCAGCAGCTTAACGAGCTACACAGATACGCAGTATTTT. Looking up the rest from reference TRBV7-3 and TRBJ2-3 gives the full variable domain: GAGVSQTPSNKVTEKGKYVELRCDPISGHTALYWYRQSLGQGPEFLIYFQGTGAADDSGLPNDRFFAVRPEGSVSTLKIQRTERGDSAVYLCASSLTSYTDTQYFGPGTRLTVL.

The CDR3 loop is CASRDFNYYEQYF. DNA for the CDR3: TGTGCCAGCAGGGACTTTAACTACTACGAGCAGTACTTC. The chain links TRBV2 to TRBJ2-7; tentatively, D is TRBD2 (5 bases). V was clipped by 6 bases and J by 3 bases, with 12 bases between them. The germline V gene encodes CDR1 SNHLY and CDR2 FYNNEI. The CDR3 is 13 residues long.

V gene TRBV11-3 combines with J gene TRBJ1-4, with D possibly TRBD1 on 6 matching bases. Germline-derived CDR1 and CDR2 are SGHNT and YENEEA. CDR3 length: 16 amino acids. V lost 4 bases and J 5 bases, leaving 17 bases between the germline ends. The CDR3 loop is CASSYLPGHQNEKLFF. The CDR3 DNA follows: TGTGCCAGCAGCTACCTACCGGGACACCAAAATGAAAAACTGTTTTTT.

As for this clone: The same CDR3 arises from other DNA sequences in this sample as well. This chain uses TRBV2 with TRBJ2-3, with D possibly called TRBD1 or TRBD2 (5 bases each). The CDR3 is 14 residues long. V shed 6 bases and J shed 1 base, with 11 bases lying between them. CDR1 and CDR2 (germline): SNHLY, FYNNEI. This CDR3 is CASRKGTRTDTQYF. In DNA, the CDR3 is TGTGCCAGCAGGAAGGGGACCCGCACAGATACGCAGTATTTT.

V usage is TRBV3-1 (or the pseudogene TRBV3-2) and J usage is TRBJ1-1; D not resolved. Per germline, CDR1 LGHDT and CDR2 YNNKEL (reference sequence). Trimming took off 3 bases at V and 12 bases at J, with 14 bases between the two ends. The CDR3 extends over 12 amino acids. The CDR3: CASSHFGQDPFF. The CDR3 DNA is TGTGCCAGCAGCCATTTTGGGCAGGATCCTTTCTTT.